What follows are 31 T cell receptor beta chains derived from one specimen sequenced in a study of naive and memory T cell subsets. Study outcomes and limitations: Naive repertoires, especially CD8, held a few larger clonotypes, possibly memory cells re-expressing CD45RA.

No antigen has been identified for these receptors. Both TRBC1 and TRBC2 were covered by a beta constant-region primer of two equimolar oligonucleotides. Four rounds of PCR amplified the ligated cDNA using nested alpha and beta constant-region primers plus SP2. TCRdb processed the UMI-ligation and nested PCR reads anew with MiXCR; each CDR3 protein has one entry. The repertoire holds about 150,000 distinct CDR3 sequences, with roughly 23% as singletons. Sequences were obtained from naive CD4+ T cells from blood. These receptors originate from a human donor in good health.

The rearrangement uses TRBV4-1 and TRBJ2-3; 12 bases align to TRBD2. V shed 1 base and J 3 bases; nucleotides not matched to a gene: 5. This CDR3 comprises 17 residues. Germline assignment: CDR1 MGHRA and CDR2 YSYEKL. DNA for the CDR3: TGCGCCAGCAGCCAAGGGCTAGCGGGAGGGCCGACAGATACGCAGTATTTT. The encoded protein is CASSQGLAGGPTDTQYF.

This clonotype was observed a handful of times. CDR3 sequence (DNA): TGTGCCAGCTCACCAAATTCACCTATTAGGGGGAGGAACATTCAGTACTTC. The encoded protein is CASSPNSPIRGRNIQYF. The chain recombines TRBV18 with TRBJ2-4, with D perhaps given as TRBD1 or TRBD2 (6 bases each). The germline V gene encodes CDR1 KGHSH and CDR2 LQKENI. This CDR3 spans 17 amino acids. The V end was cut by 2 bases, the J end by 7 bases, with 21 bases between.

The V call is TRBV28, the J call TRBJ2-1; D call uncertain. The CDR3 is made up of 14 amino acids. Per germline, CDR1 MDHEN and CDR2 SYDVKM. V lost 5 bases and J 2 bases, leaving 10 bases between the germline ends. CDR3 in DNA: TGTGCCAGCAGTCAAATTCCCCCCTACAATGAGCAGTTCTTC. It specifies CASSQIPPYNEQFF.

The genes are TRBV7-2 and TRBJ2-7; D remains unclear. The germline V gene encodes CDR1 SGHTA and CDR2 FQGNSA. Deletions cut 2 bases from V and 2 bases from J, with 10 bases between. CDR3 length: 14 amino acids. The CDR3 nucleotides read TGTGCCAGCAGCTTACAACCCAACCCCTACGAGCAGTACTTC. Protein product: CASSLQPNPYEQYF.

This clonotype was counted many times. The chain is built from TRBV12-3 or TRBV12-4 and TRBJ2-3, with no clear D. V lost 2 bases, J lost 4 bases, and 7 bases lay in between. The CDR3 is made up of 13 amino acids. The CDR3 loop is CASSLMMADTQYF. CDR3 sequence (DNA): TGTGCCAGCAGTTTAATGATGGCAGATACGCAGTATTTT.

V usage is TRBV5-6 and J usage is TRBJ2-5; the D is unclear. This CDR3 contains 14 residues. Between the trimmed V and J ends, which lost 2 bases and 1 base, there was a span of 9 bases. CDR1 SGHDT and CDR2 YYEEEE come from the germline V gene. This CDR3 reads CASSFLVLQETQYF. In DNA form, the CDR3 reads TGTGCCAGCAGCTTCTTAGTCCTCCAAGAGACCCAGTACTTC.

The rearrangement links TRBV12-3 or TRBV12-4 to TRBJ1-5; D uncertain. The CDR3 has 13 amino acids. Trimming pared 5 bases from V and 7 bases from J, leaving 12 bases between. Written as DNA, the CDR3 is TGTGCCAGCAGTCTAGGGATGTTCCAGCCCCAGCATTTT. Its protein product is CASSLGMFQPQHF.

The CDR3 DNA sequence: TGCAGCGTTGAAGATCGCGGGACAGGGGCTTACGAGCAGTACTTC. This encodes CSVEDRGTGAYEQYF. The V call is TRBV29-1, the J call TRBJ2-7, with TRBD1 matching 10 bases. After removal of 0 bases from V and 4 bases from J, the junction contained 6 bases not matched to a gene. The CDR3 runs to 15 residues. The germline V gene encodes CDR1 SQVTM and CDR2 ANQGSEA.

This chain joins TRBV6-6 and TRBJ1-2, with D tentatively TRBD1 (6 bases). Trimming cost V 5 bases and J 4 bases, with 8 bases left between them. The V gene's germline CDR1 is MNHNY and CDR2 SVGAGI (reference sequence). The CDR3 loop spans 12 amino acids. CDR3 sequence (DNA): TGTGCCAGCAGTGCAGGGGCCTATGGCTACACCTTC. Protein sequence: CASSAGAYGYTF.

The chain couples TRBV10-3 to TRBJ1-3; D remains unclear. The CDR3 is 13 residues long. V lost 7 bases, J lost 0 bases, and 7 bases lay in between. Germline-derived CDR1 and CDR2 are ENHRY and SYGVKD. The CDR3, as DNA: TGTGCCATCAAGGGAACCTCTGGAAACACCATATATTTT. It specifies CAIKGTSGNTIYF.

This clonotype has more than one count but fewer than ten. CDR3 residues: CASSLVRNTEAFF. In DNA, the CDR3 is TGCGCCAGCAGCTTGGTTCGGAACACTGAAGCTTTCTTT. The chain employs TRBV5-1 and TRBJ1-1; D gene unclear. Germline CDR1 reads SGHRS; CDR2 reads YFSETQ. Deletions cut 0 bases from V and 1 base from J, with 4 bases between. The CDR3 runs to 13 residues.

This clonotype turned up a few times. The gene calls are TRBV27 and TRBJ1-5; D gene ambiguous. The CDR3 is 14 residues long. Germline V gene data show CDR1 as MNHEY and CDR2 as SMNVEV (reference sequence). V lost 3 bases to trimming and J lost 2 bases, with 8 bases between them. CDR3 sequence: CASSFVKGNQPQHF. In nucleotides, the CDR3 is TGTGCCAGCAGTTTCGTAAAGGGCAATCAGCCCCAGCATTTT.

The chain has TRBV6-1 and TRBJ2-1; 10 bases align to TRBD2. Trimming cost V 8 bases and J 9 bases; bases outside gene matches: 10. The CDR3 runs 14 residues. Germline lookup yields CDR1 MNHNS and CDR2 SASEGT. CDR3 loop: CASPRLAGDAEQFF. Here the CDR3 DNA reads TGTGCCAGCCCTCGGCTAGCGGGAGACGCTGAGCAGTTCTTC.

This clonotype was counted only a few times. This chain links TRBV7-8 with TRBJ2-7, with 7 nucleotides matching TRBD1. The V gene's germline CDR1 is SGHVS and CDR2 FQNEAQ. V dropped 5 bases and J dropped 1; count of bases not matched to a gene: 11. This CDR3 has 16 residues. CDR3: CASSPTPGQRSYEQYF. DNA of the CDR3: TGTGCCAGCAGCCCCACGCCGGGACAGAGGTCCTACGAGCAGTACTTC. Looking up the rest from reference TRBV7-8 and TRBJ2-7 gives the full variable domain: GAGVSQSPRYKVAKRGQDVALRCDPISGHVSLFWYQQALGQGPEFLTYFQNEAQLDKSGLPSDRFFAERPEGSVSTLKIQRTQQEDSAVYLCASSPTPGQRSYEQYFGPGTRLTVT.

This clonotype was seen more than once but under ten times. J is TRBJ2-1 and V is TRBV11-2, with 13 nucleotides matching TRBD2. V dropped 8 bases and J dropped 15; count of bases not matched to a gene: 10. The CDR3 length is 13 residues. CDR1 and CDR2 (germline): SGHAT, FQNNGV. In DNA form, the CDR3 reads TGTGCCAGCCAGCTCGGGACTAGCGGGAATCGGTTCTTC. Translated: CASQLGTSGNRFF. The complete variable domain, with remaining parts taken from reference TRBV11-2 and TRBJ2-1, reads EAGVAQSPRYKIIEKRQSVAFWCNPISGHATLYWYQQILGQGPKLLIQFQNNGVVDDSQLPKDRFSAERLKGVDSTLKIQPAKLEDSAVYLCASQLGTSGNRFFGPGTRLTVL.

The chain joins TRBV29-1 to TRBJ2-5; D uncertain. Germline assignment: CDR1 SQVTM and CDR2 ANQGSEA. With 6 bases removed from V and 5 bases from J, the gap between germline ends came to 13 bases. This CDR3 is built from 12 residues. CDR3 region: CSVGRSGETQYF. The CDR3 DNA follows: TGCAGCGTAGGACGGTCCGGGGAGACCCAGTACTTC.

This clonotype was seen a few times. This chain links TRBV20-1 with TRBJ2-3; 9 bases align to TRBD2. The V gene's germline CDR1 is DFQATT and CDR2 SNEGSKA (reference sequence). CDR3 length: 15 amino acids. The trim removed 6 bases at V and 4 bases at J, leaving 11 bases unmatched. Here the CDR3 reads CSARVPGLAADTQYF. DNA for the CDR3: TGCAGTGCGAGGGTTCCGGGACTAGCAGCAGATACGCAGTATTTT.

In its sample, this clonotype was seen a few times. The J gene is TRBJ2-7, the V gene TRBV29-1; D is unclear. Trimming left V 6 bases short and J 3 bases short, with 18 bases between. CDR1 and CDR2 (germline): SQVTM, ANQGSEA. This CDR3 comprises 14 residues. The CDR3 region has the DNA TGCAGCGTAATAGGAAACGGGCTCGGCTACGAGCAGTACTTC. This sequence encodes CSVIGNGLGYEQYF.

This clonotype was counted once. CDR3 region: CSAPRLSSGNTIYF. In DNA, the CDR3 is TGCAGTGCTCCAAGGCTGAGCTCTGGAAACACCATATATTTT. The gene calls are TRBV20-1 and TRBJ1-3; D unresolved. Germline CDR1 is DFQATT and CDR2 is SNEGSKA (reference sequence). V lost 5 bases to trimming and J lost 0 bases, with 11 bases between them. The length of the CDR3 is 14 residues.

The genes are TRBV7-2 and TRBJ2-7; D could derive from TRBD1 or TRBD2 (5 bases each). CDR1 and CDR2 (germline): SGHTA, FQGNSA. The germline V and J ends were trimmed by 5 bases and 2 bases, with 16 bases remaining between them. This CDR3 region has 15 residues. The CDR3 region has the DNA TGTGCCAGCAGCGCGATCGGGACGGTCACCTACGAGCAGTACTTC. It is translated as CASSAIGTVTYEQYF.

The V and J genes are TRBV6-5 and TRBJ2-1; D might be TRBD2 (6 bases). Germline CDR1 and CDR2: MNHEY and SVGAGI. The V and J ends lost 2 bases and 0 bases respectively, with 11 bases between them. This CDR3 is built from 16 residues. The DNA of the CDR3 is TGTGCCAGCAGTTACGGAGTCGGGAGCTCCTACAATGAGCAGTTCTTC. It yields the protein CASSYGVGSSYNEQFF.

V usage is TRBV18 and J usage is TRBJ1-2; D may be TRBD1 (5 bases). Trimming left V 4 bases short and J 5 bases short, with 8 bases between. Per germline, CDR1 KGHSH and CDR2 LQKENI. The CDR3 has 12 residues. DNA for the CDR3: TGTGCCAGCTCACTCGAGGGGTATGGCTACACCTTC. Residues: CASSLEGYGYTF. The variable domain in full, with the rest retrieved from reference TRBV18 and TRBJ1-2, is NAGVMQNPRHLVRRRGQEARLRCSPMKGHSHVYWYRQLPEEGLKFMVYLQKENIIDESGMPKERFSAEFPKEGPSILRIQQVVRGDSAAYFCASSLEGYGYTFGSGTRLTVV.

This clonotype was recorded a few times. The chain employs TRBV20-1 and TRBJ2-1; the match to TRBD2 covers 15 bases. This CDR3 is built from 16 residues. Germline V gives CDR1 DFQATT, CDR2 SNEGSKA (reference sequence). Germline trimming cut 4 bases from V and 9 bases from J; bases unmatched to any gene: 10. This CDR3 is CSATSPGLAGGREQFF. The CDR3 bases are TGCAGTGCTACCTCACCCGGACTAGCGGGAGGGCGTGAGCAGTTCTTC.

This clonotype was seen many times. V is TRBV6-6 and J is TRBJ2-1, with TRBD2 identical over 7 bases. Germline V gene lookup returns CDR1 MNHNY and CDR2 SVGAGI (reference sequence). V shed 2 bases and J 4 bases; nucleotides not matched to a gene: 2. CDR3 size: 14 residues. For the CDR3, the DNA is TGTGCCAGCAGTTACCGGGGGGAATACAATGAGCAGTTCTTC. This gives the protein CASSYRGEYNEQFF.

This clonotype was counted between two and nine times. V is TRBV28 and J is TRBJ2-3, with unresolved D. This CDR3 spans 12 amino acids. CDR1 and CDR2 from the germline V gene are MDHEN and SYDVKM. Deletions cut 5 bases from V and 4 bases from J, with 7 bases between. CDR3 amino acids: CASSPLADTQYF. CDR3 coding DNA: TGTGCCAGCAGTCCACTTGCAGATACGCAGTATTTT.

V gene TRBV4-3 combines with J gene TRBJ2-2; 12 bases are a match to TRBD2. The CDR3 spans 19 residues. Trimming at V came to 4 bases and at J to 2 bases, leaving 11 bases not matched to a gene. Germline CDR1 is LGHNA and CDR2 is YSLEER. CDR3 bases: TGCGCCAGCAGCCTAGAGATTCCGGGACTAGCGGGTAACACCGGGGAGCTGTTTTTT. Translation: CASSLEIPGLAGNTGELFF.

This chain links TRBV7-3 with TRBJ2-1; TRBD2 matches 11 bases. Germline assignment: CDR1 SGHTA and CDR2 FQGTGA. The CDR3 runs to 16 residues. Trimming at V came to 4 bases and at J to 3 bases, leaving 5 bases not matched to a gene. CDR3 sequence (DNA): TGTGCCAGCAGCTCCATAGCGGGAGGGCTCTACAATGAGCAGTTCTTC. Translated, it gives CASSSIAGGLYNEQFF.

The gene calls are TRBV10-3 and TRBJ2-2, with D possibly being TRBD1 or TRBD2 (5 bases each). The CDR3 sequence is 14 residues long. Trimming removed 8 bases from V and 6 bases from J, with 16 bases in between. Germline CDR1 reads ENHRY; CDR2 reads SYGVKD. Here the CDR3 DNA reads TGTGCCATCGGGGGAAGGCGTATCCCCGGGGAGCTGTTTTTT. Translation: CAIGGRRIPGELFF.

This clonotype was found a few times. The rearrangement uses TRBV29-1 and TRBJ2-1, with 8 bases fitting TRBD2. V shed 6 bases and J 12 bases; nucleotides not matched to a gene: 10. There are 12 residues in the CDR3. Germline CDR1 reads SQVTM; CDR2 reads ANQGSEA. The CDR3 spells CSVGLAQRRQFF. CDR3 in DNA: TGCAGCGTCGGACTAGCCCAAAGGAGGCAGTTCTTC.

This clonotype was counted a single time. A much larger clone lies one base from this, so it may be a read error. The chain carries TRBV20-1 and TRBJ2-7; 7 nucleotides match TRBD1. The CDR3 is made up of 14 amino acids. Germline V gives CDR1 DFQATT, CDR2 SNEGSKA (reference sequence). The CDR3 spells CSARYEGGYYDQYF. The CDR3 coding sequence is TGCAGTGCTAGGTATGAAGGGGGCTACTACGATCAGTACTTC.

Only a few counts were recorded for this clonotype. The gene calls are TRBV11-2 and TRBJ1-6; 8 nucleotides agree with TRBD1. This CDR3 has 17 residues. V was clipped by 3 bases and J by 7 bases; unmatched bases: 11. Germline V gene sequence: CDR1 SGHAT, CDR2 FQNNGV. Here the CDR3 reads CASSFTSPGQGNSPLHF. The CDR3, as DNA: TGTGCCAGCAGCTTTACCTCCCCCGGACAGGGCAATTCACCCCTCCACTTT. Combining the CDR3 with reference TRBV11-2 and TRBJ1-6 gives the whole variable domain EAGVAQSPRYKIIEKRQSVAFWCNPISGHATLYWYQQILGQGPKLLIQFQNNGVVDDSQLPKDRFSAERLKGVDSTLKIQPAKLEDSAVYLCASSFTSPGQGNSPLHFGNGTRLTVT.